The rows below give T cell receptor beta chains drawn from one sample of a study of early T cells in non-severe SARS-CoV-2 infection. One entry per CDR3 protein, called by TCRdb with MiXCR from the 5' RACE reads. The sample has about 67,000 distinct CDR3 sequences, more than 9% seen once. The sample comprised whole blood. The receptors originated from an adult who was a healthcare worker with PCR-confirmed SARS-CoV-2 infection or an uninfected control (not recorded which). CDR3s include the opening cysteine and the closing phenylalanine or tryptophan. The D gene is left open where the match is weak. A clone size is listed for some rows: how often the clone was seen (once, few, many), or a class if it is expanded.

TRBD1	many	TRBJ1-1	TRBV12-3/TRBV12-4	CASSRREGGQEAFF	TGTGCCAGCAGCCGGAGGGAAGGGGGACAGGAAGCTTTCTTT
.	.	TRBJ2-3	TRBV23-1	CAPKLGTSTDTQYF	TGCGCCCCCAAGTTGGGCACAAGCACAGATACGCAGTATTTT
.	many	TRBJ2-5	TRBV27	CASSPRRAQETQYF	TGTGCCAGCAGTCCCCGTCGCGCCCAAGAGACCCAGTACTTC
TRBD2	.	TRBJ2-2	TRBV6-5	CASRPLAGGQTGELFF	TGTGCCAGCAGACCGCTAGCGGGGGGGCAAACCGGGGAGCTGTTTTTT
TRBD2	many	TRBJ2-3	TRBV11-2	CASSLDRASGRTDTQYF	TGTGCCAGCAGCTTAGACCGCGCTAGCGGACGCACAGATACGCAGTATTTT
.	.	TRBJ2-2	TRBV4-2	CASSQDQGLGELFF	TGTGCCAGCAGCCAAGATCAGGGACTCGGGGAGCTGTTTTTT
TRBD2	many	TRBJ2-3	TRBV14	CASSQAAGPGRTQYF	TGTGCCAGCAGCCAAGCAGCGGGGCCGGGACGGACGCAGTATTTT
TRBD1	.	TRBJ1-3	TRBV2	CATRTGINSGNTIYF	TGTGCCACACGGACAGGGATCAACTCTGGAAACACCATATATTTT
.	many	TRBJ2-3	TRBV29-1	CSVEEGVDTQYF	TGCAGCGTTGAAGAAGGAGTGGATACGCAGTATTTT
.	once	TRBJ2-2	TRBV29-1	CSATGMVGELFF	TGCAGCGCAACAGGGATGGTCGGGGAGCTGTTTTTT
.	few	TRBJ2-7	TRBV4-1	CASSQEPGAGYEQYF	TGCGCCAGCAGCCAAGAACCGGGAGCTGGGTACGAGCAGTACTTC
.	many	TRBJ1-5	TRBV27	CASSISYWEVQPQHF	TGTGCCAGCAGTATCTCGTATTGGGAAGTTCAGCCCCAGCATTTT
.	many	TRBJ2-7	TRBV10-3	CAISAAGAVTYEQYF	TGTGCCATCAGTGCGGCGGGGGCGGTTACCTACGAGCAGTACTTC
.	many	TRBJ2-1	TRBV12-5	CASVTGEGLGNEQFF	TGTGCTAGTGTAACGGGCGAGGGATTGGGCAATGAGCAGTTCTTC
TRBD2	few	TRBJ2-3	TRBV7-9	CASSLLAGASRLSTDTQYF	TGTGCCAGCAGCTTACTAGCGGGGGCCAGCCGCCTTAGCACAGATACGCAGTATTTT
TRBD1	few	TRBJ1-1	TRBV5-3	CARSLGQGPFF	TGTGCCAGAAGCCTAGGACAGGGCCCTTTCTTT
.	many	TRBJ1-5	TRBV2	CASRPGHRSSNQPQHF	TGTGCCAGCAGACCGGGACACCGGTCTAGCAATCAGCCCCAGCATTTT